The present T cell receptor beta chain was sequenced within a study of blood T cells in healthy people across ages. In this sample, this clonotype turned up a few times. PCR was performed a second time for 7 to 11 cycles using a sample-barcoded 5' primer and a J-beta primer mix. MiXCR, run by TCRdb on the 5' RACE reads, gives a single entry per CDR3 protein. This repertoire shows under 2 million distinct CDR3 sequences, about 35% found once; its top ten account for about 11%. The CDR3 runs 13 residues. J lost 3 bases, V lost 1 base, and 2 bases had no gene match. Germline assignment: CDR1 DFQATT and CDR2 SNEGSKA (reference sequence).

What was sequenced was blood. J is TRBJ1-2 and V is TRBV20-1; 7 nucleotides agree with TRBD1. The TCR originated in a woman between 25 and 40 years old in good health. The CDR3 DNA is TGCAGTGCTAGAGTAGGGACAGACTATGGCTACACCTTC. Encoded protein: CSARVGTDYGYTF.